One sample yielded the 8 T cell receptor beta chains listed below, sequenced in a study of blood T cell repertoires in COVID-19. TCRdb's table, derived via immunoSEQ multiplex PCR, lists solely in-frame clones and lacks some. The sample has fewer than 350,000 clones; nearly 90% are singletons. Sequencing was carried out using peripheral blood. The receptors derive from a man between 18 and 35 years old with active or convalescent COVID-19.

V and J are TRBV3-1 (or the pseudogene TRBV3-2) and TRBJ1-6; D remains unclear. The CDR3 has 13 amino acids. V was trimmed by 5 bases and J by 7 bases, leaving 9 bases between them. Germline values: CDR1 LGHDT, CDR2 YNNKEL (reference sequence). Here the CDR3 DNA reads TGTGCCAGCAGCAGAGCGGTGAATTCACCCCTCCACTTT. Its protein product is CASSRAVNSPLHF.

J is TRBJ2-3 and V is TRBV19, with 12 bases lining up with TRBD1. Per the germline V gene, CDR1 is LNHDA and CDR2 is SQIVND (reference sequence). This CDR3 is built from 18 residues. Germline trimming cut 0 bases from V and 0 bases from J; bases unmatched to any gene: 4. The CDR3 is CASSIDGTGGASTDTQYF. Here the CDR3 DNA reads TGTGCCAGTAGTATAGATGGGACAGGGGGCGCAAGCACAGATACGCAGTATTTT.

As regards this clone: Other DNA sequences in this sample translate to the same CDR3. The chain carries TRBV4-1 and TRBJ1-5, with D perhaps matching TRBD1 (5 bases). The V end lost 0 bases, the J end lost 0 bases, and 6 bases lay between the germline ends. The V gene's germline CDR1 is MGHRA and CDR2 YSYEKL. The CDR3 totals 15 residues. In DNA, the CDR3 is TGCGCCAGCAGCCAAGAAGGGGTTAGCAATCAGCCCCAGCATTTT. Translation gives CASSQEGVSNQPQHF.

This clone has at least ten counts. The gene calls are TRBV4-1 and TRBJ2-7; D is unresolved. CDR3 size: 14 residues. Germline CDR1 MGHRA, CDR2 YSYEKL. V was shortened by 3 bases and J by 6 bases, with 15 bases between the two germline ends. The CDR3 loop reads CASSHLLESREQYF. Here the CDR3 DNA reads TGCGCCAGCAGCCACTTGCTAGAGTCGCGCGAGCAGTACTTC.

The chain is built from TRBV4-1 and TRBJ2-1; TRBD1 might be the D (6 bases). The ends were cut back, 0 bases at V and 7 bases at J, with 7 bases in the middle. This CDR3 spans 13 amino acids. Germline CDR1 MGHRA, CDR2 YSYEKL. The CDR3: CASSQDQGNEQFF. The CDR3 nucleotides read TGCGCCAGCAGCCAAGATCAGGGGAATGAGCAGTTCTTC.

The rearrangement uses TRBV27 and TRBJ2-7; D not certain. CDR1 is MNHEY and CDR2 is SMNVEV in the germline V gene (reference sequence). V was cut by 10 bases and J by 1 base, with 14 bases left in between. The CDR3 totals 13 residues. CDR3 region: CATQRSGSYEQYF. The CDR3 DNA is TGTGCCACCCAGAGATCCGGGTCCTACGAGCAGTACTTC.

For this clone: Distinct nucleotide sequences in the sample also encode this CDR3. CDR3 coding DNA: TGTGCCAGCAGCGTAGCGTCTGGGGAGCTGTTTTTT. Its protein is CASSVASGELFF. The chain links TRBV9 to TRBJ2-2; D remains ambiguous. The CDR3 contains 12 residues. Germline CDR1 SGDLS, CDR2 YYNGEE. V was cut by 0 bases and J by 8 bases, with 5 bases left in between.

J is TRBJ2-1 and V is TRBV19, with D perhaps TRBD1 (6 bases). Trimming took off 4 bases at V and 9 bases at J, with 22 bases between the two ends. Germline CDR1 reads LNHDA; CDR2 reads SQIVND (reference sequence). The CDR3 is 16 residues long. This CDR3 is CASSRDHTGRFGEQFF. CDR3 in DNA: TGTGCCAGTAGTAGGGACCACACAGGGCGATTTGGTGAGCAGTTCTTC.